Presented here are 7 T cell receptor beta chains from one specimen sequenced in a study of blood T cells in healthy people across ages. The authors ran a second PCR of 7 to 11 cycles using a sample-barcoded 5' primer and a J-beta primer mix. MiXCR, run by TCRdb on the 5' RACE reads, gives a single entry per CDR3 protein. The top ten hold approximately 3.6% of the sample, which has about 560,000 distinct CDR3 sequences, about 26% seen once. This sample also belongs to another study, concerning T cells of mothers and their children.

Sequencing was performed on blood. These receptors came from a boy between 2 and 10 years old in good health.

The chain combines TRBV18 with TRBJ2-3; D is perhaps TRBD1 (5 bases). This CDR3 has 15 residues. Looked up from germline, CDR1 is KGHSH and CDR2 is LQKENI. V was trimmed by 6 bases and J by 3 bases, leaving 16 bases between them. CDR3 loop: CASSPQLQGTDTQYF. The DNA for the CDR3 is TGTGCCAGCTCGCCGCAGCTTCAGGGTACAGATACGCAGTATTTT.

J is TRBJ2-6 and V is TRBV2; TRBD1 might be the D (6 bases). CDR3 length: 14 residues. V shed 9 bases and J shed 0 bases, with 9 bases lying between them. Germline assignment: CDR1 SNHLY and CDR2 FYNNEI. CDR3 sequence (DNA): TGTGCCAGACAGGACAGCTCTGGGGCCAACGTCCTGACTTTC. Translated: CARQDSSGANVLTF.

This clonotype was observed many times. The chain employs TRBV11-2 and TRBJ2-4, with 10 bases fitting TRBD1. CDR3 length: 19 amino acids. V was clipped by 1 base and J by 0 bases; unmatched bases: 9. Germline assignment: CDR1 SGHAT and CDR2 FQNNGV. CDR3 bases: TGTGCCAGCAGCTTAGTCTCCGGGACAGGGGACCTAGCCAAAAACATTCAGTACTTC. The encoded protein is CASSLVSGTGDLAKNIQYF.

The rearrangement links TRBV7-8 to TRBJ1-5; D not resolved. From germline, CDR1 is SGHVS and CDR2 FQNEAQ. The V end was cut by 3 bases, the J end by 2 bases, with 11 bases between. CDR3 length: 15 residues. CDR3 residues: CASSLPGLGNQPQHF. The CDR3 DNA reads as TGTGCCAGCAGCTTGCCCGGGTTGGGCAATCAGCCCCAGCATTTT.

This clonotype has just one count. The rearrangement links TRBV7-9 to TRBJ2-3, with 7 bases fitting TRBD1. The CDR3 sequence is 15 residues long. Trimming cost V 4 bases and J 3 bases; bases outside gene matches: 7. The germline gives CDR1 SEHNR, CDR2 FQNEAQ (reference sequence). CDR3 DNA sequence: TGTGCCAGCAGCTCCAACAGGGGATGGACAGATACGCAGTATTTT. Its translation: CASSSNRGWTDTQYF.

This clonotype was picked up a small number of times. The J gene is TRBJ2-5, the V gene TRBV5-1; D is possibly TRBD2 (5 bases). CDR3 length: 13 residues. Looked up from germline, CDR1 is SGHRS and CDR2 is YFSETQ. V dropped 3 bases and J dropped 3 bases, with 9 bases sitting between them. In DNA, the CDR3 is TGCGCCAGCAGCTGGGGAGCGGAAGAGACCCAGTACTTC. This codes for CASSWGAEETQYF.

V and J are TRBV7-2 and TRBJ2-3; D might be TRBD2 (7 bases). CDR1 is SGHTA and CDR2 is FQGNSA in the germline V gene. The CDR3 consists of 16 residues. The germline V and J ends were trimmed by 6 bases and 6 bases, with 22 bases remaining between them. CDR3 sequence (DNA): TGTGCCAGCAGTTTCCCCGGGGGGCTTATTTGGGATACGCAGTATTTT. Amino acids: CASSFPGGLIWDTQYF.